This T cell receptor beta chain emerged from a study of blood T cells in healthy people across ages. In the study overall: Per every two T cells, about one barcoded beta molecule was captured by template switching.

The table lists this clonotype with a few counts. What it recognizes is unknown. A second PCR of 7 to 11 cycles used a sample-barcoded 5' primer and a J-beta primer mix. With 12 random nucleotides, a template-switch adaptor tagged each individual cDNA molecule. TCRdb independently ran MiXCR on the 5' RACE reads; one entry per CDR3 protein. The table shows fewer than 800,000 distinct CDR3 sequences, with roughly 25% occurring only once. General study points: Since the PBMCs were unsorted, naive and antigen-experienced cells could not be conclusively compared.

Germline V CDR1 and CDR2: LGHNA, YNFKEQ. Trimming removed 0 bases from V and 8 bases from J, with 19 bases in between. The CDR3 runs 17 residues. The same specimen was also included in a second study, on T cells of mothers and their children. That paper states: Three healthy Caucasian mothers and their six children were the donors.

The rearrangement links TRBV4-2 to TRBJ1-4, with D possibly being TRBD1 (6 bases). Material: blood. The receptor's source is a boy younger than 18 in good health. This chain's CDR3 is CASSQDGGGAYGEKLFF. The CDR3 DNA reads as TGTGCCAGCAGCCAAGATGGCGGGGGCGCATACGGGGAAAAACTGTTTTTT.